This T cell receptor beta chain is from a study of shared T cell receptors in the human thymus. This clone turned up a few times. Trimming cost V 3 bases and J 5 bases; bases outside gene matches: 3. Per germline, CDR1 SGHDT and CDR2 YYEEEE. This CDR3 contains 13 residues. The table came from immunoSEQ multiplex PCR; TCRdb's copy has only in-frame clones and leaves some out. The data show under 700,000 clones, approximately 80% seen once. These data also formed part of another study, on human thymus T cells. That source notes: Congenital heart defects were the reason for the corrective surgery that the donors, healthy Finnish infants, were having. The thymus tissue came from resections taken during corrective heart surgery. Thymic TCR repertoires of unrelated people reportedly overlapped highly.

The sequencing sample was made of thymocytes. The chain recombines TRBV5-6 with TRBJ2-7; 9 bases map to TRBD1. The sequence derives from a boy under two years old with a congenital heart defect. The CDR3: CASSWDRDDEQYF. The CDR3, as DNA: TGTGCCAGCAGCTGGGACAGGGACGACGAGCAGTACTTC.